These T cell receptor beta chains were read from a single sample in a study of blood T cell repertoires in COVID-19. Produced via immunoSEQ multiplex PCR; TCRdb's table is partial and in-frame only. This sample has fewer than 250,000 clones, with about 93% found just once. The sample taken for sequencing was peripheral blood. The receptors were gathered from a young man with COVID-19, enrolled during active disease. Both conserved end residues are part of each CDR3. A D gene is named only where the DNA matches it firmly. Expanded clones are given a class, and other clones once, few, many or no size at all.

d_call: TRBD1
j_call: TRBJ2-2
v_call: TRBV5-1
clone_size: few
cdr3_nt: TGCGCCAGCAGCCTCAAGGGGACAGCCACCGGGGAGCTGTTTTTT
cdr3_aa: CASSLKGTATGELFF

d_call: NA
j_call: TRBJ2-7
v_call: TRBV5-5
clone_size: few
cdr3_nt: TGTGCCAGCACTCCCGCGGGGGAGCAGTACTTC
cdr3_aa: CASTPAGEQYF

d_call: NA
j_call: TRBJ1-3
v_call: TRBV6-5
clone_size: NA
cdr3_nt: TGTGCCAGCACTCGGACCCAGGGTTCTGGAAACACCATATATTTT
cdr3_aa: CASTRTQGSGNTIYF

d_call: NA
j_call: TRBJ1-1
v_call: TRBV6-2/TRBV6-3
clone_size: NA
cdr3_nt: TGTGCCAGCAGTTACATCAAGGGGTTGAACACTGAAGCTTTCTTT
cdr3_aa: CASSYIKGLNTEAFF

d_call: NA
j_call: TRBJ1-3
v_call: TRBV19
clone_size: NA
cdr3_nt: TGTGCCAGTAGTATACTGGACAGAAGAAACACCATATATTTT
cdr3_aa: CASSILDRRNTIYF

d_call: NA
j_call: TRBJ1-2
v_call: TRBV7-2
clone_size: NA
cdr3_nt: TGTGCCAGCAGCCCCTTGGGAGGGCCCGTAGACTATGGCTACACCTTC
cdr3_aa: CASSPLGGPVDYGYTF

d_call: NA
j_call: TRBJ1-5
v_call: TRBV2
clone_size: NA
cdr3_nt: TGTGCCAGCAGTATCGAGACAAGCAATCAGCCCCAGCATTTT
cdr3_aa: CASSIETSNQPQHF

d_call: NA
j_call: TRBJ2-5
v_call: TRBV21-1
clone_size: NA
cdr3_nt: TGTGCCAGCATCACTTCCTTGCACAGGCTACAAGAGACCCAGTACTTC
cdr3_aa: CASITSLHRLQETQYF

d_call: TRBD2
j_call: TRBJ2-7
v_call: TRBV6-5
clone_size: once
cdr3_nt: TGTGCCAGCAGTCCGAGCGGGGGGTCCTACGAGCAGTACTTC
cdr3_aa: CASSPSGGSYEQYF

d_call: NA
j_call: TRBJ1-5
v_call: TRBV6-1
clone_size: NA
cdr3_nt: TGTGCCAGCAGTGAAGTCGGGAGGAATCAGCCCCAGCATTTT
cdr3_aa: CASSEVGRNQPQHF

d_call: TRBD1
j_call: TRBJ1-6
v_call: TRBV30
clone_size: NA
cdr3_nt: TGTGCCTGGAGCCAGGGGACAGGGATTTCACCCCTCCACTTT
cdr3_aa: CAWSQGTGISPLHF

d_call: TRBD1
j_call: TRBJ1-4
v_call: TRBV6-5
clone_size: NA
cdr3_nt: TGTGCCAGCAGTTCCACAACACAGGGGACTAATGAAAAACTGTTTTTT
cdr3_aa: CASSSTTQGTNEKLFF

d_call: NA
j_call: TRBJ2-6
v_call: TRBV6-5
clone_size: NA
cdr3_nt: TGTGCCAGCAGTTACGGCTCCCAGGCTGGGGCCAACGTCCTGACTTTC
cdr3_aa: CASSYGSQAGANVLTF

d_call: NA
j_call: TRBJ1-1
v_call: TRBV5-1
clone_size: once
cdr3_nt: TGCGCCAGCAGCTTGCCCGGGAGGAACACTGAAGCTTTCTTT
cdr3_aa: CASSLPGRNTEAFF

d_call: NA
j_call: TRBJ1-5
v_call: TRBV2
clone_size: NA
cdr3_nt: TGTGCCAGCAGTAACAGTGAGAATCAGCCCCAGCATTTT
cdr3_aa: CASSNSENQPQHF

d_call: NA
j_call: TRBJ1-4
v_call: TRBV4-1
clone_size: NA
cdr3_nt: TGCGCCAGCAGCCAAACCCCCCAACGAGATGAAAAACTGTTTTTT
cdr3_aa: CASSQTPQRDEKLFF

d_call: NA
j_call: TRBJ1-2
v_call: TRBV2
clone_size: NA
cdr3_nt: TGTGCCAGCAGTGAACAGGGATTAGCTAACTATGGCTACACCTTC
cdr3_aa: CASSEQGLANYGYTF

d_call: NA
j_call: TRBJ1-2
v_call: TRBV27
clone_size: NA
cdr3_nt: TGTGCCAGCAGCAGTTACTCAGGGGATCCGAACTATGGCTACACCTTC
cdr3_aa: CASSSYSGDPNYGYTF

d_call: NA
j_call: TRBJ1-5
v_call: TRBV9
clone_size: NA
cdr3_nt: TGTGCCAGCAGCGCCGAGGGCGGGTCGGGTCAGCCCCAGCATTTT
cdr3_aa: CASSAEGGSGQPQHF

d_call: TRBD2
j_call: TRBJ2-1
v_call: TRBV7-3
clone_size: NA
cdr3_nt: TGTGCCAGCAGCTTAAGAGCGGGGGCAGGCAATGAGCAGTTCTTC
cdr3_aa: CASSLRAGAGNEQFF

d_call: NA
j_call: TRBJ2-7
v_call: TRBV2
clone_size: NA
cdr3_nt: TGTGCCAGCAGTCGACAACAGGGAATTTCCTACGAGCAGTACTTC
cdr3_aa: CASSRQQGISYEQYF

d_call: TRBD1
j_call: TRBJ1-6
v_call: TRBV18
clone_size: NA
cdr3_nt: TGTGCCAGCTCACCCGCGGGACAGGGAAATAATTCACCCCTCCACTTT
cdr3_aa: CASSPAGQGNNSPLHF

d_call: TRBD2
j_call: TRBJ2-5
v_call: TRBV3-1/TRBV3-2
clone_size: NA
cdr3_nt: TGTGCCAGCAGCCAAGAGATAGCGGGGGGGCCTCGTCAAGAGACCCAGTACTTC
cdr3_aa: CASSQEIAGGPRQETQYF

d_call: NA
j_call: TRBJ2-5
v_call: TRBV9
clone_size: NA
cdr3_nt: TGTGCCAGCAGCCTCTCAGGGATCGGAGAGACCCAGTACTTC
cdr3_aa: CASSLSGIGETQYF

d_call: TRBD1
j_call: TRBJ2-2
v_call: TRBV2
clone_size: NA
cdr3_nt: TGTGCCAGCAGTGTACAGGGGGTTGAAACCGGGGAGCTGTTTTTT
cdr3_aa: CASSVQGVETGELFF